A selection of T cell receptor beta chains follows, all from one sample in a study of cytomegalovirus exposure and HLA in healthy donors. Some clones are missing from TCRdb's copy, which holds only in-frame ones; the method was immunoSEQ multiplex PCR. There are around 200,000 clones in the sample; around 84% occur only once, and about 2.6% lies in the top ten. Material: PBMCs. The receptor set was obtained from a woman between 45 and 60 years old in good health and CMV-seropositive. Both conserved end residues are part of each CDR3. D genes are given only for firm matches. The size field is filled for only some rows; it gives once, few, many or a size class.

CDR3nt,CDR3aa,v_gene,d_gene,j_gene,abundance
TGTGCCATCAGTGACCCCCGGGACAGGGTTCGATATGGCTACACCTTC,CAISDPRDRVRYGYTF,TRBV10-3,TRBD1,TRBJ1-2,-
TGTGCCAGCAGCCTAGGGGCGGGAAACTATGGCTACACCTTC,CASSLGAGNYGYTF,TRBV7-9,-,TRBJ1-2,-
TGCGCCAGCAGCTCTAGCGGGGGGGCCGGCGAGCAGTACTTC,CASSSSGGAGEQYF,TRBV10-2,TRBD2,TRBJ2-7,-
TGCGCCAGCAGCTTGTCGGGGAGCACAGATACGCAGTATTTT,CASSLSGSTDTQYF,TRBV5-1,-,TRBJ2-3,-
TGTGCCAGCACCATGGGGGCTCCCTATGGCTACACCTTC,CASTMGAPYGYTF,TRBV9,-,TRBJ1-2,-
TGTGCCAGCGGGACAGGGTCAACAGAGGCCCAGTACTTC,CASGTGSTEAQYF,TRBV9,TRBD1,TRBJ2-5,-
TGTGCCAGCAGTTACCGGGGCGAGCAGTACTTC,CASSYRGEQYF,TRBV6-1,-,TRBJ2-7,-
TGCGCCAGCAGCTTTACTAGCGGGGGGCGCACAGATACGCAGTATTTT,CASSFTSGGRTDTQYF,TRBV5-1,TRBD2,TRBJ2-3,-
TGCGCCAGCAGCTGGAGCGGGGGTATCTCCTACGAGCAGTACTTC,CASSWSGGISYEQYF,TRBV5-1,TRBD2,TRBJ2-7,-
TGTGCCAGAAGCCCGGACAGGTCTAATGAAAAACTGTTTTTT,CARSPDRSNEKLFF,TRBV5-3,TRBD1,TRBJ1-4,-
TGTGCCATCAGTGAGTCAACATGGACAGCCCAGGGCTATGGCTACACCTTC,CAISESTWTAQGYGYTF,TRBV10-3,-,TRBJ1-2,-
TGTTCCAGCAGCTCGCCGGGGATTGAAGCTTTCTTT,CSSSSPGIEAFF,TRBV7-9,-,TRBJ1-1,-
TGCGCCAGCAGCTTGGCCACTAATAATTCACCCCTCCACTTT,CASSLATNNSPLHF,TRBV5-1,-,TRBJ1-6,-
TGTGCCAGTAGTATAGAACTTAGAATTTCCTACTATGGCTACACCTTC,CASSIELRISYYGYTF,TRBV19,-,TRBJ1-2,-
TGCGCCAGCAGCGAACGACAGGGTAGCTCCTACAATGAGCAGTTCTTC,CASSERQGSSYNEQFF,TRBV5-1,TRBD1,TRBJ2-1,once
TGTGCCAGCACCGAACGATACAGGGGATGGCACGGCTACACCTTC,CASTERYRGWHGYTF,TRBV27,TRBD1,TRBJ1-2,few
TGTGCCAGCAGGGGACTAGCGGGGTCGAGGGGGTACAATGAGCAGTTCTTC,CASRGLAGSRGYNEQFF,TRBV2,TRBD2,TRBJ2-1,few
TGTGCCATCAGTTTTAGCGGGGGCACGGATACGCAGTATTTT,CAISFSGGTDTQYF,TRBV10-3,TRBD2,TRBJ2-3,-
TGTGCCAGTACCCAACGCGGAACCTACAATGAGCAGTTCTTC,CASTQRGTYNEQFF,TRBV19,-,TRBJ2-1,-
TGTGCCAGCAGCTCTGGTGGGGCATCTGGAAACACCATATATTTT,CASSSGGASGNTIYF,TRBV5-4,-,TRBJ1-3,once
TGTGCCAGCAGTCATGGACTATCCTATGGCTACACCTTC,CASSHGLSYGYTF,TRBV11-2,-,TRBJ1-2,few
TGTGCCAGCACCTTGACCGGGACAGTGATGTTGCATGAGCAGTTCTTC,CASTLTGTVMLHEQFF,TRBV5-6,TRBD1,TRBJ2-1,-
TGTGCCAGCACCTGGGACTCCGTGGGCGAGCAGTACTTC,CASTWDSVGEQYF,TRBV2,-,TRBJ2-7,few
TGTGCCAGCAGCTCGGGACTAGCGGGGGGAACAGATACGCAGTATTTT,CASSSGLAGGTDTQYF,TRBV11-3,TRBD2,TRBJ2-3,-
TGTGCCAGCTCAATACAGGATAATTCACCCCTCCACTTT,CASSIQDNSPLHF,TRBV18,-,TRBJ1-6,-
TGCGCCAGCAGCCAAGCCGTCGCGATAATAGATACGCAGTATTTT,CASSQAVAIIDTQYF,TRBV4-1,-,TRBJ2-3,-
TGTGCCAGCAGCTTAGCGTCGGGACAGGGCAACTATGGCTACACCTTC,CASSLASGQGNYGYTF,TRBV7-9,TRBD1,TRBJ1-2,-
TGTGCCAGCAGCCAACCGGGACTAGCGTACGCAGATACGCAGTATTTT,CASSQPGLAYADTQYF,TRBV13,TRBD2,TRBJ2-3,-
TGTGCCTGGAGTTTTTGGGGGGGTGAAGCTTTCTTT,CAWSFWGGEAFF,TRBV30,-,TRBJ1-1,-
TGTGCCAGCAGCAAACGGACAGGGCCCAAAAATCAGCCCCAGCATTTT,CASSKRTGPKNQPQHF,TRBV21-1,-,TRBJ1-5,-
TGCAGTGCAGGACAGGGCCTCGAGCAGTACTTC,CSAGQGLEQYF,TRBV20-1,TRBD1,TRBJ2-7,-
TGTGCCAGCAGCTTAGGCCGGGGGAGTCGAAATGAGCAGTTCTTC,CASSLGRGSRNEQFF,TRBV11-2,-,TRBJ2-1,once
TGTGCCAGCTCTCCGGGACAGGGTGAATCGTCTGGGGCCAACGTCCTGACTTTC,CASSPGQGESSGANVLTF,TRBV18,TRBD1,TRBJ2-6,-
TGTGCCAGTAGGCAACAGGGGGATCAGCCCCAGCATTTT,CASRQQGDQPQHF,TRBV19,TRBD1,TRBJ1-5,-
TGTGCCATCAAGACTAGCACAGATACGCAGTATTTT,CAIKTSTDTQYF,TRBV6-1,-,TRBJ2-3,few
TGTGCCAGCTCACCAAGTGGGGGCGGCGAGCAGTACTTC,CASSPSGGGEQYF,TRBV18,-,TRBJ2-7,-
TGTGCCAGCTATCCGGGACAGGGAAGGGGCTACACCTTC,CASYPGQGRGYTF,TRBV6-5,TRBD1,TRBJ1-2,-
TGTGCCAGCATCAGGGAAGAAAAACTGTTTTTT,CASIREEKLFF,TRBV2,-,TRBJ1-4,-
TGTGCCAGTAGTTCCCGGACAGGGTACTGGGATGAGCAGTTCTTC,CASSSRTGYWDEQFF,TRBV19,TRBD1,TRBJ2-1,once
TGTGCCAGCAGCCTGGGGACAGCCGCTAGCACAGATACGCAGTATTTT,CASSLGTAASTDTQYF,TRBV7-3,TRBD1,TRBJ2-3,-
TGTGCCAGCAGGACAGGGGGAAACTATGGCTACACCTTC,CASRTGGNYGYTF,TRBV6-5,TRBD1,TRBJ1-2,-
TGTGCCAGCAGCATCACCAGCGGGAAAAACACCGGGGAGCTGTTTTTT,CASSITSGKNTGELFF,TRBV7-8,TRBD2,TRBJ2-2,-
TGTGCCAGCAGATCTGCCGGGACAGGGGCGGAAAAACTGTTTTTT,CASRSAGTGAEKLFF,TRBV28,TRBD1,TRBJ1-4,-
TGTGCCAGCAGCTTAGTGGGTAGCCACGAGCAGTACTTC,CASSLVGSHEQYF,TRBV11-3,-,TRBJ2-7,-
TGTGCCAGCAGCCGGGGGGGACTTTCCTACGAGCAGTACTTC,CASSRGGLSYEQYF,TRBV25-1,TRBD2,TRBJ2-7,-
TGTGCCAGTAGTATAGGGGACAGGATACTCTACCCCTATGGCTACACCTTC,CASSIGDRILYPYGYTF,TRBV19,TRBD1,TRBJ1-2,-
TGTGCCAGCAGCTTGGGTGGGGGGGAAAGACAAGAGACCCAGTACTTC,CASSLGGGERQETQYF,TRBV7-9,TRBD2,TRBJ2-5,-
TGTGCCAGCAGTTTCCGGGGGGTGGATCTAAGCTCCTACGAGCAGTACTTC,CASSFRGVDLSSYEQYF,TRBV27,TRBD2,TRBJ2-7,-
TGTGCCAGTAGTGTGACAGGGTCCAACGTCCTGACTTTC,CASSVTGSNVLTF,TRBV19,TRBD1,TRBJ2-6,-
TGTGCCAGCAGCGTGGAGGACAGTAGCATTCAGTACTTC,CASSVEDSSIQYF,TRBV9,-,TRBJ2-4,-
TGTGCCACCCAACGCGGGCAGAACACTGAAGCTTTCTTT,CATQRGQNTEAFF,TRBV15,-,TRBJ1-1,-
TGTGCCAACGGGACTAGCGGGGGCGCGCAGTATTTT,CANGTSGGAQYF,TRBV2,TRBD2,TRBJ2-3,-
TGTGCCAGCAGCCCCCCCCCTGGCATGAACACTGAAGCTTTCTTT,CASSPPPGMNTEAFF,TRBV5-6,-,TRBJ1-1,-
TGTGCCAGCAGCCCCACTAGGAGGGACCCTCAAGAGACCCAGTACTTC,CASSPTRRDPQETQYF,TRBV7-9,-,TRBJ2-5,-
TGCGCCAGCAGTCAAAATGGCGAATCGGGTAACACCATATATTTT,CASSQNGESGNTIYF,TRBV23-1,-,TRBJ1-3,few